The 19 T cell receptor beta chains listed next were all sequenced from one sample in a study of spatial heterogeneity in lung cancer. Time point meaning: sample taken at primary tumor resection. TCRdb re-called the 5' RACE reads with MiXCR, one entry per CDR3 protein. The data hold 20,000 to 25,000 distinct CDR3 sequences, with about 4.6% observed a single time. The sample in question was PBMCs, obtained at surgery. Every receptor here comes from a male donor with early-stage non-small cell lung cancer.

This clonotype was seen repeatedly, ten times or more. V usage is TRBV15 and J usage is TRBJ2-1, with TRBD2 matching over 12 bases. V was clipped by 1 base and J by 7 bases; unmatched bases: 14. Germline values: CDR1 LNHNV, CDR2 YYDKDF (reference sequence). This CDR3 is 19 amino acids long. CDR3 loop: CATSRVLTSGRLAGNEQFF. The CDR3 DNA follows: TGTGCCACCAGCAGAGTTTTGACTAGCGGGAGACTCGCGGGGAATGAGCAGTTCTTC. The full variable domain, its missing parts supplied by reference TRBV15 and TRBJ2-1, is DAMVIQNPRYQVTQFGKPVTLSCSQTLNHNVMYWYQQKSSQAPKLLFHYYDKDFNNEADTPDNFQSRRPNTSFCFLDIRSPGLGDTAMYLCATSRVLTSGRLAGNEQFFGPGTRLTVL.

Ten or more counts support this clonotype. V and J are TRBV5-6 and TRBJ2-1; D gene ambiguous. V was clipped by 2 bases and J by 10 bases, with 7 bases between them. The CDR3 has 11 amino acids. In germline, CDR1 is SGHDT, CDR2 YYEEEE. CDR3: CASSFYDEQFF. The CDR3 DNA is TGTGCCAGCAGCTTCTATGACGAGCAGTTCTTC.

The chain uses TRBV9 and TRBJ2-1; TRBD1 is a possible D gene (6 bases). From germline, CDR1 is SGDLS and CDR2 YYNGEE. Trimming removed 2 bases at V and 1 base at J, with 10 bases between. The CDR3 consists of 15 residues. The CDR3 region has the DNA TGTGCCAGCAGCGTTAGCAGGGGATCCTACAATGAGCAGTTCTTC. This sequence encodes CASSVSRGSYNEQFF.

This clonotype has ten or more counts. The rearrangement joins TRBV12-3 or TRBV12-4 to TRBJ1-5, with D perhaps TRBD1 (5 bases). Trimming took off 5 bases at V and 4 bases at J, with 9 bases between the two ends. The CDR3 runs 13 residues. This CDR3 is CASSVDRNQPQHF. CDR3 in DNA: TGTGCCAGCAGTGTAGACAGAAATCAGCCCCAGCATTTT.

At least ten counts were recorded for this clonotype. CDR3 sequence: CASSPSLTEAFF. The CDR3 coding sequence is TGTGCCAGCAGCCCCTCGCTAACTGAAGCTTTCTTT. The V call is TRBV7-2, the J call TRBJ1-1, with D unclear. Germline V lookup: CDR1 SGHTA, CDR2 FQGNSA. Trimming stripped 5 bases from V and 5 bases from J, with 9 bases between. The CDR3 has 12 amino acids.

This clonotype was detected many times. J is TRBJ1-1 and V is TRBV25-1, with D perhaps TRBD1 (5 bases). The V and J ends lost 0 bases and 1 base respectively, with 9 bases between them. This CDR3 is 15 amino acids long. Germline CDR1 is MGHDK and CDR2 is SYGVNS. CDR3 loop: CASSEYGDGNTEAFF. The CDR3 DNA follows: TGTGCCAGCAGTGAATACGGGGACGGGAACACTGAAGCTTTCTTT.

This clonotype occurred many times. This chain joins TRBV9 and TRBJ1-1, with 7 nucleotides matching TRBD1. Per the germline V gene, CDR1 is SGDLS and CDR2 is YYNGEE. The length of the CDR3 is 15 residues. V lost 2 bases, J lost 0 bases, and 4 bases stayed unmatched. CDR3 amino acids: CASSVTGTMNTEAFF. The DNA of the CDR3 is TGTGCCAGCAGCGTGACAGGGACGATGAACACTGAAGCTTTCTTT.

The table lists this clonotype with many counts. V usage is TRBV7-6 and J usage is TRBJ1-5; 7 nucleotides align to TRBD1. This CDR3 region has 15 residues. Trimming removed 1 base from V and 3 bases from J; junction bases left unmatched: 3. Germline CDR1 and CDR2: SGHVS and FNYEAQ. CDR3: CASSLGDSTNQPQHF. In nucleotides, the CDR3 is TGTGCCAGCAGCTTAGGGGACAGCACCAATCAGCCCCAGCATTTT. The full variable domain, completed using reference TRBV7-6 and TRBJ1-5, is GAGVSQSPRYKVTKRGQDVALRCDPISGHVSLYWYRQALGQGPEFLTYFNYEAQQDKSGLPNDRFSAERPEGSISTLTIQRTEQRDSAMYRCASSLGDSTNQPQHFGDGTRLSIL.

This clonotype showed up many times. CDR3 in amino acids: CASSYSGTGKPLEQETQYF. The DNA of the CDR3 is TGTGCCAGCAGTTACTCGGGGACGGGGAAGCCTTTGGAGCAAGAGACCCAGTACTTC. The genes are TRBV6-2 or TRBV6-3 and TRBJ2-5; D is tentatively TRBD1 or TRBD2 (5 bases each). This CDR3 is built from 19 residues. Germline V gives CDR1 MNHEY, CDR2 SVGEGT. Deletions cut 0 bases from V and 2 bases from J, with 22 bases between.

In its sample, this clonotype was seen many times. The CDR3 sequence is CASSSGLASGTDTQYF. The CDR3 DNA is TGTGCCAGCAGCTCCGGACTAGCCTCCGGCACAGATACGCAGTATTTT. V is TRBV7-3 and J is TRBJ2-3; 8 positions match TRBD2. Germline values: CDR1 SGHTA, CDR2 FQGTGA. The CDR3 has 16 residues. The junction had 7 bases not matched to a gene; V was cut back by 4 bases and J by 1 base. The complete variable domain, with remaining parts taken from reference TRBV7-3 and TRBJ2-3, reads GAGVSQTPSNKVTEKGKYVELRCDPISGHTALYWYRQSLGQGPEFLIYFQGTGAADDSGLPNDRFFAVRPEGSVSTLKIQRTERGDSAVYLCASSSGLASGTDTQYFGPGTRLTVL.

This clonotype has ten or more counts. The CDR3 DNA is TGTGCCAGCAGCGACTCAGAAAACATTCAGTACTTC. It yields the protein CASSDSENIQYF. The rearrangement uses TRBV7-3 and TRBJ2-4, with D unresolved. The ends were cut back, 5 bases at V and 5 bases at J, with 7 bases in the middle. Germline assignment: CDR1 SGHTA and CDR2 FQGTGA. The CDR3 is 12 residues long.

In its sample, this clonotype was seen many times. The rearrangement joins TRBV6-6 to TRBJ2-7, with D possibly TRBD1 on 6 matching bases. This CDR3 is 13 amino acids long. V was shortened by 5 bases and J by 4 bases, with 12 bases between the two germline ends. Per the germline V gene, CDR1 is MNHNY and CDR2 is SVGAGI (reference sequence). CDR3 protein: CASSTGPPYEQYF. As DNA, the CDR3 is TGTGCCAGCAGTACAGGGCCGCCTTACGAGCAGTACTTC.

This clonotype was observed many times. This chain uses TRBV9 with TRBJ2-2; perhaps TRBD1 as D (6 bases). V dropped 0 bases and J dropped 0 bases, with 9 bases sitting between them. From germline, CDR1 is SGDLS and CDR2 YYNGEE. There are 16 residues in the CDR3. CDR3 in DNA: TGTGCCAGCAGCGTAGTAGGGACACCGAACACCGGGGAGCTGTTTTTT. The encoded protein is CASSVVGTPNTGELFF.

The sample holds many counts of this clonotype. The chain is built from TRBV28 and TRBJ2-3; weak D call: TRBD1 (6 bases). This CDR3 is 13 amino acids long. V was cut by 7 bases and J by 0 bases, with 8 bases left in between. Germline CDR1 is MDHEN and CDR2 is SYDVKM. In nucleotides, the CDR3 is TGTGCCAGCAACAGGGAGAGCACAGATACGCAGTATTTT. It yields the protein CASNRESTDTQYF.

In this sample, this clonotype turned up many times. The V call is TRBV7-2, the J call TRBJ1-6; D is ambiguous. Germline values: CDR1 SGHTA, CDR2 FQGNSA. V was clipped by 7 bases and J by 7 bases, with 17 bases between them. This CDR3 comprises 15 residues. This CDR3 reads CASTLSTFVNSPLHF. For the CDR3, the DNA is TGTGCCAGCACCCTTAGTACGTTCGTCAATTCACCCCTCCACTTT.

This clonotype was counted many times. J is TRBJ1-1 and V is TRBV5-1; D gene unclear. V dropped 3 bases and J dropped 0 bases, with 21 bases sitting between them. The CDR3 length is 18 residues. Germline V gene sequence: CDR1 SGHRS, CDR2 YFSETQ. CDR3: CASSSGVFLGGVNTEAFF. For the CDR3, the DNA is TGCGCCAGCAGCTCCGGTGTTTTCCTGGGAGGCGTGAACACTGAAGCTTTCTTT. Full variable domain (missing parts from reference TRBV5-1 and TRBJ1-1): KAGVTQTPRYLIKTRGQQVTLSCSPISGHRSVSWYQQTPGQGLQFLFEYFSETQRNKGNFPGRFSGRQFSNSRSEMNVSTLELGDSALYLCASSSGVFLGGVNTEAFFGQGTRLTVV.

This clonotype came up many times. The junction and the germline gene differ at one end; a read error may be behind it. V and J are TRBV20-1 and TRBJ1-1, with D maybe TRBD1 (6 bases). Germline V CDR1 and CDR2: DFQATT, SNEGSKA (reference sequence). This CDR3 has 13 residues. The CDR3 reads CSARGGVTTEAFF. CDR3 DNA: TGCAGTGCGAGAGGGGGAGTTACCACTGAAGCTTTCTTT.

This clonotype was seen a handful of times. V gene TRBV20-1 combines with J gene TRBJ1-3; D might be TRBD1 (6 bases). The CDR3 totals 16 residues. The germline V and J ends were trimmed by 3 bases and 0 bases, with 15 bases remaining between them. CDR1 and CDR2 from the germline V gene are DFQATT and SNEGSKA (reference sequence). CDR3 bases: TGCAGTGCTAGGAGGCAGGGGAGTCACTCTGGAAACACCATATATTTT. Residues: CSARRQGSHSGNTIYF.

The chain has TRBV9 and TRBJ2-3; TRBD2 is a possible D gene (6 bases). This CDR3 is built from 15 residues. V was cut by 5 bases and J by 4 bases, with 17 bases left in between. Germline-derived CDR1 and CDR2 are SGDLS and YYNGEE. In DNA, the CDR3 is TGTGCCAGCAGTCCGCGGGACTTCACGTCAGATACGCAGTATTTT. It codes for CASSPRDFTSDTQYF.